A single sample gave rise to the 9 T cell receptor beta chains below, sequenced in a study of blood T cell repertoires in COVID-19. The repertoire was sequenced with immunoSEQ multiplex PCR; TCRdb's copy has only in-frame clones and lacks some. Of a few hundred thousand clones listed, under 90% are singletons. Material: PBMCs or T cells enriched from blood (not recorded which). All receptors derive from a woman between 50 and 59 years old who had been exposed to COVID-19.

The chain uses TRBV4-1 and TRBJ1-5, with D possibly matching TRBD1 (5 bases). CDR3 size: 16 residues. Looked up from germline, CDR1 is MGHRA and CDR2 is YSYEKL. Trimming cost V 1 base and J 8 bases, with 18 bases left between them. CDR3 amino acids: CASSQGALVTQEPQHF. The CDR3 DNA follows: TGCGCCAGCAGCCAAGGAGCTTTGGTCACACAGGAGCCCCAGCATTTT.

The V and J genes are TRBV7-9 and TRBJ2-3; D perhaps matches TRBD2 (5 bases). CDR3 size: 18 residues. CDR1 is SEHNR, CDR2 FQNEAQ, per germline (reference sequence). V was shortened by 0 bases and J by 5 bases, with 21 bases between the two germline ends. The CDR3 DNA sequence: TGTGCCAGCAGCTTAGCTAGAAGAGGACTCGCGCCGGGAGATACGCAGTATTTT. Translated: CASSLARRGLAPGDTQYF.

Here the CDR3 reads CASSFGGASGGYTF. CDR3 DNA sequence: TGTGCCAGCAGCTTTGGGGGGGCCTCCGGTGGCTACACCTTC. The V and J genes are TRBV11-2 and TRBJ1-2; a weak D match, TRBD1 (6 bases). Trimming stripped 3 bases from V and 7 bases from J, with 15 bases between. Germline V gene lookup returns CDR1 SGHAT and CDR2 FQNNGV. The CDR3 loop spans 14 amino acids.

The rearrangement links TRBV4-1 to TRBJ1-5; D may be TRBD1 (5 bases). Per germline, CDR1 MGHRA and CDR2 YSYEKL. Trimming removed 6 bases at V and 4 bases at J, with 13 bases between. The CDR3 length is 14 residues. CDR3 DNA sequence: TGCGCCAGCAGACACATCGGGGGGAATCAGCCCCAGCATTTT. Amino acids: CASRHIGGNQPQHF.

This chain uses TRBV30 with TRBJ2-7, with 9 positions matching TRBD1. The trim removed 0 bases at V and 9 bases at J, leaving 12 bases unmatched. Germline loops: CDR1 GTSNPN, CDR2 SVGIG (reference sequence). This CDR3 has 15 amino acids. The CDR3 nucleotides read TGTGCCTGGAGTGTCGTCGGGACAGGGAGTCTGGGGCAGTACTTC. Translation: CAWSVVGTGSLGQYF.

The rearrangement links TRBV19 to TRBJ1-6, with D tentatively TRBD1 (5 bases). Trimming took off 6 bases at V and 2 bases at J, with 8 bases between the two ends. CDR3 length equals 14 residues. CDR1 is LNHDA, CDR2 SQIVND, per germline (reference sequence). The CDR3 loop is CASRGATYNSPLHF. The CDR3 DNA reads TGTGCCAGTAGAGGGGCAACCTATAATTCACCCCTCCACTTT. Based on the CDR3 plus reference TRBV19 and TRBJ1-6, the full variable domain is DGGITQSPKYLFRKEGQNVTLSCEQNLNHDAMYWYRQDPGQGLRLIYYSQIVNDFQKGDIAEGYSVSREKKESFPLTVTSAQKNPTAFYLCASRGATYNSPLHFGNGTRLTVT.

The rearrangement joins TRBV7-2 to TRBJ1-5, with D perhaps matching TRBD1 (6 bases). This CDR3 contains 17 residues. Germline V lookup: CDR1 SGHTA, CDR2 FQGNSA. V lost 1 base and J 6 bases, leaving 19 bases between the germline ends. The CDR3 coding sequence is TGTGCCAGCAGCTTAGGCCACCTGCGGGGGCTAGGTCAGCCCCAGCATTTT. This translates into CASSLGHLRGLGQPQHF.

V is TRBV30 and J is TRBJ2-3; TRBD1 matches at 8 bases. This CDR3 has 16 residues. Trimming took 7 bases from V and 1 from J; bases not matched to a gene: 13. Germline V gene sequence: CDR1 GTSNPN, CDR2 SVGIG (reference sequence). The CDR3 nucleotides are TGTGCCTCTGAAACTTGGGGGACAGGAGGCACAGATACGCAGTATTTT. It translates to CASETWGTGGTDTQYF.

The rearrangement links TRBV4-1 to TRBJ2-5; no reliable D call. Per germline, CDR1 MGHRA and CDR2 YSYEKL. The CDR3 has 15 amino acids. Trimming pared 1 base from V and 4 bases from J, leaving 13 bases between. CDR3 DNA sequence: TGCGCCAGCAGCCAAGCCCTTCAGGTCCTAGAGACCCAGTACTTC. This codes for CASSQALQVLETQYF.